This TCR beta chain was captured by sequencing in a study of T cell responses to AZD1222 COVID-19 vaccine. Study-wide results and limits: Seropositive at baseline were only a handful of AZD1222 recipients. Vaccine-associated CD4 TCRs ranged over spike, dominating at 160-218 and 743-854. Spike-specific TCR depth and breadth grew after two AZD1222 doses. Among the donors, most were white British and more were female, and clonal diversity was possibly underestimated.

About this clone: Its specificity is unknown.

Here immunoSEQ multiplex PCR was the method, and the copy in TCRdb shows in-frame clones only, minus some. The sample comprises about 130,000 clones, about nine tenths of which are singletons, and 6.3% rests with the top ten. The clonotype comes from an adult in good health. The source material was peripheral blood, sampled on day 0 of AZD1222 vaccination.

CDR3 region: CASSLAGQGANTQYF. For the CDR3, the DNA is TGTGCCAGCAGCCTGGCCGGACAGGGGGCTAATACGCAGTATTTT. The chain combines TRBV9 with TRBJ2-3, with TRBD1 matching over 11 bases. The CDR3 contains 15 residues. Looked up from germline, CDR1 is SGDLS and CDR2 is YYNGEE. The V gene end was trimmed by 4 bases and the J gene end by 7 bases; junction bases not matched to a gene: 8. Using reference TRBV9 and TRBJ2-3 for the parts outside the CDR3, the full variable domain is DSGVTQTPKHLITATGQRVTLRCSPRSGDLSVYWYQQSLDQGLQFLIQYYNGEERAKGNILERFSAQQFPDLHSELNLSSLELGDSALYFCASSLAGQGANTQYFGPGTRLTVL.